This TCR beta chain was profiled in a study of blood T cell repertoires in COVID-19. Per the original methods: Amplification with reference gene primers provided the estimates of nucleated cell counts. Produced via immunoSEQ multiplex PCR; TCRdb's table is partial and in-frame only. V, J and clone size are those of that table, while D and trimming were read from the DNA. Here the sample spans under 300,000 clones, around 89% being singletons. This CDR3 spans 14 amino acids. Trimming took 6 bases from V and 10 from J; bases not matched to a gene: 5. Germline CDR1 and CDR2: MNHEY and SVGEGT. Sequenced sample: peripheral blood. This clonotype was obtained from a woman aged 40 to 50 who had recovered from COVID-19. The gene calls are TRBV6-2 or TRBV6-3 and TRBJ1-6; 11 bases are shared with TRBD1. The CDR3 DNA reads as TGTGCCAGCAGCTCCGGGACAGGGGGATCACCCCTCCACTTT. Protein sequence: CASSSGTGGSPLHF.